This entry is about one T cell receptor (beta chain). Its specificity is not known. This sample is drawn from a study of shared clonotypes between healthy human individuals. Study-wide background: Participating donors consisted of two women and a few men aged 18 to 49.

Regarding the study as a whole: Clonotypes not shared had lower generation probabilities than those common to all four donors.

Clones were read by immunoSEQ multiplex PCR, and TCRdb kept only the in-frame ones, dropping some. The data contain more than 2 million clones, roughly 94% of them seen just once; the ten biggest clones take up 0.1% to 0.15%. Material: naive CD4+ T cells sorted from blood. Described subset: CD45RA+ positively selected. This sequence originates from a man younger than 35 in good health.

The DNA for the CDR3 is TGTGCCAGCAGCTTAGCGGGGACAGCCCAAGAGACCCAGTACTTC. This codes for CASSLAGTAQETQYF. The genes are TRBV11-2 and TRBJ2-5; 7 positions match TRBD1. The CDR3 covers 15 residues. The J segment lost 1 base and the V segment lost 1 base, leaving 3 bases of the junction unmatched. Germline CDR1 and CDR2: SGHAT and FQNNGV.